This entry lists 21 T cell receptor beta chains sequenced from one sample in a study of T cells in localized non-small cell lung cancer. The table came from immunoSEQ multiplex PCR; TCRdb's copy has only in-frame clones and leaves some out. The sample gives about 3,400 clones, 25% to 35% of which show up once; just over 15% is in the top ten. The specimen comprised lung tumor tissue, sampled before any cancer treatment. These receptors all come from a female donor older than 55 with stage I lung adenocarcinoma.

This clone was detected a few times. The chain combines TRBV29-1 with TRBJ1-1, with D unclear. CDR1 and CDR2 from the germline V gene are SQVTM and ANQGSEA. The V end was cut by 5 bases, the J end by 5 bases, with 12 bases between. The CDR3 totals 12 residues. DNA of the CDR3: TGCAGCGTTCGAGCCGTAGGGACTGAAGCTTTCTTT. It codes for CSVRAVGTEAFF.

This clone turned up a few times. V and J are TRBV6-4 and TRBJ1-2; possibly TRBD1 for D (5 bases). Germline V gene sequence: CDR1 MRHNA, CDR2 SNTAGT. The V and J ends lost 7 bases and 7 bases respectively, with 19 bases between them. The CDR3 spans 14 residues. CDR3 protein: CASTRGFSFGGYTF. Here the CDR3 DNA reads TGTGCCAGCACCCGGGGGTTTTCCTTTGGTGGCTACACCTTC.

This clone was seen more than once but under ten times. J is TRBJ1-3 and V is TRBV30; D may be TRBD1 (5 bases). Germline lookup yields CDR1 GTSNPN and CDR2 SVGIG (reference sequence). V shed 4 bases and J shed 9 bases, with 13 bases lying between them. The CDR3 extends over 12 amino acids. The CDR3 DNA reads TGTGCCTGGACACCGGGACTCGGCACCATATATTTT. It codes for CAWTPGLGTIYF.

The chain carries TRBV11-3 and TRBJ2-1; 8 bases align to TRBD1. The CDR3 covers 15 residues. Germline loops: CDR1 SGHNT, CDR2 YENEEA. The V segment lost 4 bases and the J segment 2 bases; nucleotides outside the gene matches: 4. The CDR3 loop is CASSSWTGTYNEQFF. For the CDR3, the DNA is TGTGCCAGCAGCTCCTGGACAGGGACCTACAATGAGCAGTTCTTC.

This clone turned up a few times. The genes are TRBV6-8 and TRBJ1-1; D gene ambiguous. CDR3 length: 14 amino acids. Germline lookup yields CDR1 MNHGY and CDR2 SAAAGT. V gave up 5 bases and J gave up 4 bases, with 14 bases separating them. The CDR3 loop reads CASSPLYQSTEAFF. CDR3 DNA sequence: TGTGCCAGCAGTCCCCTCTATCAGAGCACTGAAGCTTTCTTT.

The chain joins TRBV5-1 to TRBJ1-1; 9 nucleotides match TRBD1. This CDR3 is built from 17 residues. CDR1 and CDR2 from the germline V gene are SGHRS and YFSETQ. V lost 4 bases to trimming and J lost 0 bases; unmatched junction nucleotides: 10. CDR3 in DNA: TGCGCCAGCAGCCTCGGGACAGGGAATGGATTGAACACTGAAGCTTTCTTT. Its protein is CASSLGTGNGLNTEAFF.

This chain uses TRBV19 with TRBJ2-7; D might be TRBD1 or TRBD2, each matching 5 bases. V lost 2 bases to trimming and J lost 4 bases, with 15 bases between them. The CDR3 has 15 amino acids. Germline V gene sequence: CDR1 LNHDA, CDR2 SQIVND (reference sequence). The CDR3, as DNA: TGTGCCAGTAGTATATCAATGGGACGGATGTACGAGCAGTACTTC. It codes for CASSISMGRMYEQYF.

The chain links TRBV6-8 to TRBJ1-3; TRBD1 matches 7 bases. CDR3 size: 15 residues. Trimming took 6 bases from V and 0 from J; bases not matched to a gene: 5. CDR1 and CDR2 (germline): MNHGY, SAAAGT. The CDR3 nucleotides are TGTGCCAGCAGCTCCGGGACAGCCTCTGGAAACACCATATATTTT. Translated: CASSSGTASGNTIYF.

This clone was observed a few times. An end of the junction does not agree with germline; a read error may underlie this. J is TRBJ1-1 and V is TRBV19, with D hard to call. This CDR3 spans 12 amino acids. Germline CDR1 and CDR2: LNHDA and SQIVND (reference sequence). In DNA, the CDR3 is TGTGCCAGTAGTCGTCAGAACGCTGAAGCTTTCTTT. This codes for CASSRQNAEAFF.

The J gene is TRBJ1-2, the V gene TRBV19; D gene uncertain. Germline CDR1 is LNHDA and CDR2 is SQIVND (reference sequence). Trimming took off 5 bases at V and 6 bases at J, with 16 bases between the two ends. The CDR3 sequence is 14 residues long. The DNA for the CDR3 is TGTGCCAGTAGTCAGGACCGCATCCGAAATGGCTACACCTTC. This translates into CASSQDRIRNGYTF.

This clone was observed a handful of times. CDR3 region: CASSYISNTEAFF. DNA of the CDR3: TGTGCCAGCAGTTACATTTCCAACACTGAAGCTTTCTTT. The rearrangement joins TRBV6-8 to TRBJ1-1, with D unclear. The length of the CDR3 is 13 residues. Germline CDR1 and CDR2: MNHGY and SAAAGT. V was pared by 2 bases and J by 2 bases, with 6 bases between.

This clone ranks as medium-sized. The chain joins TRBV11-3 to TRBJ2-5; maybe TRBD2 (6 bases). The CDR3 runs to 15 residues. V lost 5 bases and J 5 bases, leaving 18 bases between the germline ends. In germline, CDR1 is SGHNT, CDR2 YENEEA. The CDR3 reads CASSRLTSSPETQYF. The CDR3 nucleotides are TGTGCCAGCAGCCGCCTAACTAGCAGCCCGGAGACCCAGTACTTC.

Only a few counts were recorded for this clone. V is TRBV6-8 and J is TRBJ2-2; TRBD1 agrees at 8 bases. There are 15 residues in the CDR3. After removal of 5 bases from V and 7 bases from J, the junction contained 9 bases not matched to a gene. Germline V lookup: CDR1 MNHGY, CDR2 SAAAGT. The CDR3 DNA reads TGTGCCAGCAGTCCACGGACAGGGCAGGGCGGGGAGCTGTTTTTT. It encodes CASSPRTGQGGELFF.

The chain has TRBV30 and TRBJ1-1, with 8 bases identical to TRBD1. The CDR3 runs to 14 residues. Germline trimming cut 3 bases from V and 5 bases from J; bases unmatched to any gene: 8. Germline V gives CDR1 GTSNPN, CDR2 SVGIG (reference sequence). The CDR3: CAWRETGEWTEAFF. The CDR3, as DNA: TGTGCCTGGAGGGAGACAGGGGAATGGACTGAAGCTTTCTTT.

This chain connects TRBV9 to TRBJ2-3; no clear D. Trimming removed 0 bases from V and 1 base from J, with 6 bases in between. CDR1 is SGDLS, CDR2 YYNGEE, per germline. The CDR3 has 14 amino acids. This chain's CDR3 is CASSVAGRTDTQYF. The CDR3 DNA follows: TGTGCCAGCAGCGTAGCTGGACGCACAGATACGCAGTATTTT.

CDR3 region: CASSLETGQSYEQYF. The CDR3 DNA follows: TGTGCCAGCAGCTTAGAGACAGGACAATCCTACGAGCAGTACTTC. This chain uses TRBV11-3 with TRBJ2-7, with D perhaps matching TRBD1 (6 bases). Germline V gives CDR1 SGHNT, CDR2 YENEEA. V was pared by 0 bases and J by 1 base, with 10 bases between. This CDR3 contains 15 residues.

This clone turned up a few times. CDR3 DNA sequence: TGTGCCAGCAGTGTGGACGGACAGACTTTCCAGCCCCAGCATTTT. This sequence encodes CASSVDGQTFQPQHF. The chain carries TRBV9 and TRBJ1-5, with D possibly being TRBD1 (6 bases). The CDR3 has 15 amino acids. Trimming cost V 5 bases and J 7 bases, with 19 bases left between them. Germline CDR1 and CDR2: SGDLS and YYNGEE. Together with reference TRBV9 and TRBJ1-5, the CDR3 gives the full variable domain: DSGVTQTPKHLITATGQRVTLRCSPRSGDLSVYWYQQSLDQGLQFLIQYYNGEERAKGNILERFSAQQFPDLHSELNLSSLELGDSALYFCASSVDGQTFQPQHFGDGTRLSIL.

This sequence joins TRBV6-8 and TRBJ1-6, with 9 bases fitting TRBD1. The CDR3 has 13 residues. Germline CDR1 reads MNHGY; CDR2 reads SAAAGT. V gave up 5 bases and J gave up 7 bases; unmatched junction bases: 0. As DNA, the CDR3 is TGTGCCAGCAGTGACAGGGGGAATTCACCCCTCCACTTT. It is translated as CASSDRGNSPLHF.

The rearrangement joins TRBV19 to TRBJ2-1; 8 bases line up with TRBD1. V lost 7 bases and J lost 6; bases outside the gene matches: 11. The V gene's germline CDR1 is LNHDA and CDR2 SQIVND (reference sequence). The CDR3 runs 15 residues. CDR3 bases: TGTGCCAGTAACCTTGGACAGGGTGGGTTCAATGAGCAGTTCTTC. Its translation: CASNLGQGGFNEQFF. Full variable domain (remainder filled in from reference TRBV19 and TRBJ2-1): DGGITQSPKYLFRKEGQNVTLSCEQNLNHDAMYWYRQDPGQGLRLIYYSQIVNDFQKGDIAEGYSVSREKKESFPLTVTSAQKNPTAFYLCASNLGQGGFNEQFFGPGTRLTVL.

V usage is TRBV18 and J usage is TRBJ1-2, with a tentative D call TRBD1 (6 bases). The V gene lost 2 bases and the J gene lost 0 bases, with 16 bases spanning the gap. CDR1 is KGHSH, CDR2 LQKENI, per germline. The CDR3 is made up of 17 amino acids. CDR3 protein: CASSPSRTGRANYGYTF. The DNA of the CDR3 is TGTGCCAGCTCACCAAGTCGCACAGGGAGAGCTAACTATGGCTACACCTTC. The variable domain in full, completed from reference TRBV18 and TRBJ1-2, reads NAGVMQNPRHLVRRRGQEARLRCSPMKGHSHVYWYRQLPEEGLKFMVYLQKENIIDESGMPKERFSAEFPKEGPSILRIQQVVRGDSAAYFCASSPSRTGRANYGYTFGSGTRLTVV.

J is TRBJ1-5 and V is TRBV30; no clear D. Germline V CDR1 and CDR2: GTSNPN, SVGIG (reference sequence). V gave up 0 bases and J gave up 3 bases, with 9 bases separating them. CDR3 length equals 14 residues. CDR3 in DNA: TGTGCCTGGAGTGTTTCAGGAGACAATCAGCCCCAGCATTTT. Translation gives CAWSVSGDNQPQHF.